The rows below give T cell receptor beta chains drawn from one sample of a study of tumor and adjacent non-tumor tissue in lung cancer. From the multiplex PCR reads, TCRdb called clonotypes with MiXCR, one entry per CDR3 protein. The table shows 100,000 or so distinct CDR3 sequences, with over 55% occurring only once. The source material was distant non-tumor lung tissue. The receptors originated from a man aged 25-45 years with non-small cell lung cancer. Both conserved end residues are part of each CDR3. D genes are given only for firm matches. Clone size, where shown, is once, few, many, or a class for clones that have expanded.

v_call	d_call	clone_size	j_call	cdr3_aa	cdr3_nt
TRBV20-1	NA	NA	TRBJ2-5	CSAPQETQYF	TGCAGTGCCCCTCAAGAGACCCAGTACTTC
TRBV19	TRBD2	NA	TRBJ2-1	CASSFWTSGGHEQFF	TGTGCCAGTAGTTTCTGGACTAGCGGGGGTCATGAGCAGTTCTTC
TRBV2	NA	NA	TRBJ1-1	CASLQRQGKTEAFF	TGTGCCAGCCTGCAACGCCAGGGGAAGACTGAAGCTTTCTTT
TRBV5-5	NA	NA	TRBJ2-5	CANSSDVESQYF	TGTGCCAACAGCTCGGACGTCGAGTCCCAGTACTTC
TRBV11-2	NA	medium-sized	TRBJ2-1	CASRRAKEQFF	TGTGCCAGCAGACGAGCGAAGGAGCAGTTCTTC
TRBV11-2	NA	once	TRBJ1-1	CASSLDGMNTEAFF	TGTGCCAGCAGCCTGGACGGAATGAACACTGAAGCTTTCTTT
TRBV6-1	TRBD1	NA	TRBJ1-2	CASSAGTANPYGYTF	TGTGCCAGCAGTGCCGGGACAGCAAACCCATATGGCTACACCTTC
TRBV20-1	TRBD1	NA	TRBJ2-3	CNARGDSHTNTDTQYF	TGCAATGCTAGAGGGGACAGTCATACTAACACAGATACGCAATATTTT
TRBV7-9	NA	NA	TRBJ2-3	CASSSKGNVAGGPVGDTQYF	TGTGCCAGCAGCTCCAAAGGGAACGTAGCAGGAGGCCCAGTAGGGGATACGCAGTATTTT
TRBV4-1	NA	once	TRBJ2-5	CDSSQDRNEEEIQYF	TGCGACAGCAGCCAAGATCGGAATGAGGAAGAGATCCAGTACTTC
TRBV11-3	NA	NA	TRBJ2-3	CASSLRGCIDTQYF	TGTGCCAGCAGCTTAAGGGGGTGCATAGATACGCAGTATTTT
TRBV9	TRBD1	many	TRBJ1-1	CASSSSGGPGTEAFF	TGTGCCAGCAGCTCTTCAGGGGGGCCGGGCACTGAAGCTTTCTTT
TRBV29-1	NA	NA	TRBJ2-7	CSVAQGLGYEQYF	TGCAGCGTTGCGCAGGGGCTAGGCTACGAGCAGTACTTC
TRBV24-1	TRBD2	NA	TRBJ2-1	CAISDSASGPREQFF	TGTGCCATCAGTGATTCCGCTAGCGGACCACGCGAGCAGTTCTTC
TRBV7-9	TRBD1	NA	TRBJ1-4	CTSSLDREGPDEKLFF	TGTACCAGCAGCTTGGACAGGGAAGGGCCTGATGAAAAACTGTTTTTT
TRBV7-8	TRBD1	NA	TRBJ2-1	CACSFGGDRRYNEQFF	TGTGCCTGCAGCTTCGGTGGGGACAGGAGGTATAATGAGCAGTTCTTC
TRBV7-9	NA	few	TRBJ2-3	CASSLYPAPDTQYF	TGTGCCAGCAGCTTATACCCCGCACCAGATACGCAGTATTTT
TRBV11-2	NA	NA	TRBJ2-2	CASSLGRDWGLTGELFF	TGTGCCAGCAGCTTAGGCCGGGACTGGGGGCTCACCGGGGAGCTGTTTTTT
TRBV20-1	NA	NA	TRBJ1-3	CSARAGAAGNTIYF	TGCAGTGCTAGAGCTGGGGCCGCTGGAAATACCATATATTTT
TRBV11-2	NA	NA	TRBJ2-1	CASSVGGDLSCNEQFF	TGTGCCAGCAGCGTAGGAGGGGACCTCTCCTGCAATGAGCAGTTCTTC
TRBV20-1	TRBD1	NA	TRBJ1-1	CSTRFPGGTEAFF	TGCAGTACGAGATTCCCAGGGGGCACTGAAGCTTTCTTT
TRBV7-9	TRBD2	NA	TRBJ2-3	CTSSLALAGGQTQYF	TGTACCAGCAGCTTAGCGCTGGCGGGGGGGCAAACGCAGTATTTT
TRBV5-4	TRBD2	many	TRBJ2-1	CASSFGGTSEYNEQFF	TGTGCCAGCAGCTTCGGCGGGACTAGCGAGTACAATGAGCAGTTCTTC
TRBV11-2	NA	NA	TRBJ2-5	CASSLVETRYF	TGTGCCAGCAGCTTAGTAGAGACCCGGTACTTC
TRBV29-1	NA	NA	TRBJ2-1	CSAAVNGQFF	TGTAGTGCCGCGGTGAATGGGCAGTTCTTC
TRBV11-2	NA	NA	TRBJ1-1	CAISLEPYIDTEAFF	TGTGCCATCAGCTTAGAGCCGTATATCGACACTGAAGCTTTCTTT
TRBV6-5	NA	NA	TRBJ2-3	CASSYSWRVSDTQYF	TGTGCCAGCAGTTACTCGTGGAGGGTCTCAGATACGCAGTATTTT
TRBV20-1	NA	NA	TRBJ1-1	CGANPGGGKTEAFF	TGCGGAGCTAACCCGGGCGGGGGTAAGACTGAAGCTTTCTTT
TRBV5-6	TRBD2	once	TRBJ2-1	CPSSSLPGLAGGTYNGQFF	TGTCCCAGCAGCAGCTTACCGGGACTAGCGGGAGGGACCTATAATGGGCAGTTCTTC
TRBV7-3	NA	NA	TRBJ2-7	CASSFGPAYEQYF	TGTGCCAGCAGCTTCGGGCCTGCCTACGAGCAGTACTTC
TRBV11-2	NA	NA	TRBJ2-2	CASSFYGYNTGEPFF	TGTGCCAGCAGCTTCTATGGTTACAACACCGGGGAGCCGTTTTTT
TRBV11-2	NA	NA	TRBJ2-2	CASNFNGYNTGELFF	TGTGCCAGCAACTTCAATGGCTACAACACCGGGGAGCTGTTTTTT
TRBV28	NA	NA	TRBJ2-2	CASISTSTNTGELFF	TGTGCCAGTATAAGCACTTCCACGAACACCGGGGAGCTGTTTTTT
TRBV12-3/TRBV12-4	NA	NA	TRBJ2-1	CASSQSGSNYNEQFF	TGTGCCAGCAGCCAATCAGGATCGAACTACAATGAGCAGTTCTTC
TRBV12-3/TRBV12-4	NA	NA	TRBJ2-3	CASSTQGLSTETQYF	TGTGCTAGCAGCACACAGGGACTTAGCACAGAAACGCAGTATTTT
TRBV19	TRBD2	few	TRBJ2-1	CASSKLAEINNEQFF	TGTGCCAGTAGTAAGCTAGCGGAGATAAACAATGAGCAGTTCTTC
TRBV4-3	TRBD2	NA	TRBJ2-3	CASSPSAGNTDTRYF	TGCGCCAGCAGCCCGTCAGCGGGGAACACAGATACGCGGTATTTT
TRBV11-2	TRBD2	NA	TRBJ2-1	CASSTSGTWNELFF	TGTGCCAGCAGCACTAGCGGAACCTGGAATGAGCTGTTCTTC
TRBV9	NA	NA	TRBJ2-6	CAGSVGAASGANVLTF	TGTGCCGGCAGCGTAGGGGCAGCCTCTGGGGCCAACGTCCTGACTTTC
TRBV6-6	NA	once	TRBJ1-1	CTSSYYGGDTEAFF	TGTACCAGCAGTTACTACGGAGGAGACACTGAAGCTTTCTTT
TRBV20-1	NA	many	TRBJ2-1	CSARTPTSYNEQFF	TGCAGTGCTAGGACCCCTACCTCATACAATGAGCAGTTCTTC
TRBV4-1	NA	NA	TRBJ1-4	CASIQKTAGATNERLFF	TGCGCCAGCATCCAAAAGACAGCGGGGGCAACTAATGAAAGACTGTTTTTT
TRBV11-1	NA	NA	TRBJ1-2	CASSSGTTRGYTF	TGTGCCAGCAGCTCCGGGACAACTAGGGGCTACACCTTC
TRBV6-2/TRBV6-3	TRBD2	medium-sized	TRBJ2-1	CACYRSGANEQFF	TGTGCCTGCTACCGCAGCGGGGCCAATGAGCAGTTCTTC
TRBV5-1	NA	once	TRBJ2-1	CASSLAGAYNGQFF	TGCGCCAGCAGCTTGGCGGGGGCCTACAATGGGCAGTTCTTC
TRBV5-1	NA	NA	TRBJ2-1	CASSLAREDEQFF	TGCGCCAGCAGCTTGGCCAGGGAGGATGAGCAGTTCTTC
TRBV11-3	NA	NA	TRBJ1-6	CASNLGTAGSPLHF	TGTGCCAGCAACTTAGGCACAGCGGGGTCACCCCTCCACTTT
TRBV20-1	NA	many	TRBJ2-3	CSARDLGRYTDTQYF	TGCAGTGCTAGAGATTTGGGCAGGTACACAGATACGCAGTATTTT
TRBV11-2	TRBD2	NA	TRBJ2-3	CASSSQRGVDTQYF	TGTGCCAGCAGCTCTCAGCGGGGAGTAGATACGCAGTATTTT
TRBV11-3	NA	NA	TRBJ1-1	CASSLLGDTEVFF	TGTGCCAGCAGCTTACTAGGGGACACTGAAGTTTTCTTT
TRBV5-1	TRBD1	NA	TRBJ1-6	CASSPSNRGSISNSPLHF	TGCGCCAGCAGCCCTTCAAACAGGGGAAGCATATCGAATTCACCCCTCCACTTT
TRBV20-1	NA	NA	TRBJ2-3	CSAIDIDTQYF	TGCAGTGCTATAGATATAGATACGCAATATTTT
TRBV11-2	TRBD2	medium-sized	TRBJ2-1	CACSGRNEQFF	TGTGCCTGTAGCGGGAGAAATGAGCAGTTCTTC